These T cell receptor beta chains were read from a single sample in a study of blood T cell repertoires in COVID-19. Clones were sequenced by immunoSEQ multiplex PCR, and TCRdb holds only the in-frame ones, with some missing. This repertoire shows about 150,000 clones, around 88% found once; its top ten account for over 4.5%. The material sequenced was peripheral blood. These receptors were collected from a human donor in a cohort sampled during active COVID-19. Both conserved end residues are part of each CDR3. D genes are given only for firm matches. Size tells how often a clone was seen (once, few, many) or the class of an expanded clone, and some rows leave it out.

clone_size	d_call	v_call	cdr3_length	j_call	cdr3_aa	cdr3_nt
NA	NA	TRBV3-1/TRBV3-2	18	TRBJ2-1	CASSRSIDRLVREDEQFF	TGTGCCAGCAGCCGATCCATAGACAGACTAGTGAGGGAGGATGAGCAGTTCTTC
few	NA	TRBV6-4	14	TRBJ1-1	CASSEGPEGTEAFF	TGTGCCAGCAGTGAAGGCCCGGAGGGGACTGAAGCTTTCTTT
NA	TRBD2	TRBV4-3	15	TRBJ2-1	CASSQASGTNNEQFF	TGCGCCAGCAGCCAGGCTTCCGGGACTAACAATGAGCAGTTCTTC
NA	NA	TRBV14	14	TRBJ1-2	CASSQDIRGGGYTF	TGTGCCAGCAGCCAAGATATTCGGGGGGGCGGCTACACCTTC
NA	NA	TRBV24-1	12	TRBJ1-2	CATSDLRYGYTF	TGTGCCACCAGTGATTTGCGCTATGGCTACACCTTC
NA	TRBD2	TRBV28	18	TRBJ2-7	CASSSPRGSGSPFYEQYF	TGTGCCAGCAGTTCCCCCCGGGGGAGCGGGAGTCCCTTTTACGAGCAGTACTTC
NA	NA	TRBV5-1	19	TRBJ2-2	CASSSAVQLGQPNTGELFF	TGCGCCAGCAGCTCAGCCGTTCAGTTAGGACAGCCGAACACCGGGGAGCTGTTTTTT
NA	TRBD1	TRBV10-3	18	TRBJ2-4	CAISESDGQGKSKNIQYF	TGTGCCATCAGTGAGTCAGACGGACAGGGAAAATCCAAAAACATTCAGTACTTC
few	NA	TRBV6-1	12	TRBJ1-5	CASSERPQPQHF	TGTGCCAGCAGTGAGCGTCCTCAGCCCCAGCATTTT
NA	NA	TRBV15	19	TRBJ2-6	CATSRRRLTGLAGANVLTF	TGTGCCACCAGCAGGAGGAGGTTGACAGGACTAGCTGGGGCCAACGTCCTGACTTTC
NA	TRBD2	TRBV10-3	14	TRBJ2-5	CAISDPAGVQTQYF	TGTGCCATCAGTGACCCCGCGGGGGTCCAGACCCAGTACTTC
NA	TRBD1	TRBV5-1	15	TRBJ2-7	CASSGQGTGPDEQYF	TGCGCCAGCAGCGGGCAGGGGACAGGGCCGGACGAGCAGTACTTC
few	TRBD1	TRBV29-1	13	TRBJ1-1	CSVVTGGNTEAFF	TGCAGCGTTGTCACAGGGGGGAACACTGAAGCTTTCTTT
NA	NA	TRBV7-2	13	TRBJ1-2	CASSFEETGGYTF	TGTGCCAGCAGCTTCGAGGAGACTGGGGGCTACACCTTC
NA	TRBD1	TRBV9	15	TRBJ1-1	CASSVEGTGNTEAFF	TGTGCCAGCAGCGTAGAAGGGACAGGGAACACTGAAGCTTTCTTT
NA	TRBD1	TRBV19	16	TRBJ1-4	CASSSNLRTGEEKLFF	TGTGCCAGTAGTTCAAACCTTCGGACAGGGGAGGAAAAACTGTTTTTT
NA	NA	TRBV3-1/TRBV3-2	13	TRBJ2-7	CASSVGNGYEQYF	TGTGCCAGCAGTGTCGGGAACGGGTACGAGCAGTACTTC
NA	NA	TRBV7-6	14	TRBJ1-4	CASSSSGSGEKLFF	TGTGCCAGCAGCTCCTCGGGGTCAGGCGAAAAACTGTTTTTT
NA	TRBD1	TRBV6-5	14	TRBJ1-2	CASSMDRLMGGYTF	TGTGCCAGCAGTATGGACAGGCTCATGGGGGGCTACACCTTC
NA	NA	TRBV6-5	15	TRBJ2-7	CASSYGSGEPYEQYF	TGTGCCAGCAGTTACGGTTCGGGAGAACCCTACGAGCAGTACTTC
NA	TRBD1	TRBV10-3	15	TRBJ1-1	CAISPAQGWDTEAFF	TGTGCCATCAGCCCGGCACAGGGGTGGGACACTGAAGCTTTCTTT
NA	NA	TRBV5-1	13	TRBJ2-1	CASSLTIHNEQFF	TGCGCCAGCAGCTTGACTATACACAATGAGCAGTTCTTC
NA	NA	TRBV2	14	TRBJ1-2	CASSVSPVSDGYTF	TGTGCCAGCAGTGTCTCGCCTGTGAGTGATGGCTACACCTTC
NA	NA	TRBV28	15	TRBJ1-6	CASILGGASNSPLHF	TGTGCCAGCATCCTGGGGGGGGCTAGTAATTCACCCCTCCACTTT
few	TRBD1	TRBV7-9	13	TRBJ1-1	CASRGQSHTEAFF	TGTGCCAGCAGGGGACAGTCTCATACTGAAGCTTTCTTT
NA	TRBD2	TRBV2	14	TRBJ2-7	CASTAGGGSYEQYF	TGTGCCAGCACCGCGGGGGGGGGTTCCTACGAGCAGTACTTC
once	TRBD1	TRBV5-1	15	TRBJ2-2	CASSLGTGTAGELFF	TGCGCCAGCAGCTTGGGGACAGGCACTGCCGGGGAGCTGTTTTTT
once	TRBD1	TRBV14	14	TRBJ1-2	CASSQATGGFGYTF	TGTGCCAGCAGCCAAGCTACAGGGGGCTTTGGCTACACCTTC
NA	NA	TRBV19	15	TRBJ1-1	CASSIGQGLNTEAFF	TGTGCCAGTAGTATTGGGCAGGGGCTGAACACTGAAGCTTTCTTT
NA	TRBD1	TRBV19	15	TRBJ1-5	CASSIGQGSNQPQHF	TGTGCCAGTAGTATAGGACAGGGGAGCAATCAGCCCCAGCATTTT
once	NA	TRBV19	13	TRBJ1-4	CASLTATNEKLFF	TGTGCCAGTTTGACAGCAACTAATGAAAAACTGTTTTTT
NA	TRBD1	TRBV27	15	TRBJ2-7	CASSLSGTGKFKQYF	TGTGCCAGCAGTTTATCCGGGACAGGGAAATTTAAGCAGTACTTC
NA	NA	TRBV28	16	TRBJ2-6	CASSALRWAGANVLTF	TGTGCCAGCAGTGCCCTGCGGTGGGCTGGGGCCAACGTCCTGACTTTC
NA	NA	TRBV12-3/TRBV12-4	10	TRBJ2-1	CASGGGEQFF	TGTGCCAGCGGAGGAGGGGAGCAGTTCTTC
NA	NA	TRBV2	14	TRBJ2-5	CASRSTGSNRTQYF	TGTGCCAGCAGAAGTACGGGGTCCAATCGGACCCAGTACTTC